Included here is one T cell receptor beta chain sequence, with context. Its specificity is not known. These data come from a study of T cell repertoires in cytomegalovirus infection. Study as a whole: Through public TCR beta signatures, both CMV infection and matching HLA type were indicated. Whole-study findings and limits: Based on cumulative public TCR beta family frequency, carriers of CMV plus the relevant HLA were identified.

TCRdb ran MiXCR on the reads and lists one entry per CDR3 protein. The data contain 8,000 or so distinct CDR3 sequences, 45% to 50% of them seen just once; the ten biggest clones take up roughly 75%. Specimen: PBMCs, sequenced either directly or after in vitro stimulation (not recorded which). The source of this sequence is a human donor in good health (CMV status not recorded). Some clones in this sample may be carry-over from other donors' samples.

This chain's CDR3 is CASRRTGGFNTEAFF. In nucleotides, the CDR3 is TGTGCCAGCAGGAGGACAGGGGGCTTTAACACTGAAGCTTTCTTT. J is TRBJ1-1 and V is TRBV6-1; 11 nucleotides align to TRBD1. V gave up 6 bases and J gave up 2 bases; unmatched junction bases: 5. The CDR3 is made up of 15 amino acids. In germline, CDR1 is MNHNS, CDR2 SASEGT.